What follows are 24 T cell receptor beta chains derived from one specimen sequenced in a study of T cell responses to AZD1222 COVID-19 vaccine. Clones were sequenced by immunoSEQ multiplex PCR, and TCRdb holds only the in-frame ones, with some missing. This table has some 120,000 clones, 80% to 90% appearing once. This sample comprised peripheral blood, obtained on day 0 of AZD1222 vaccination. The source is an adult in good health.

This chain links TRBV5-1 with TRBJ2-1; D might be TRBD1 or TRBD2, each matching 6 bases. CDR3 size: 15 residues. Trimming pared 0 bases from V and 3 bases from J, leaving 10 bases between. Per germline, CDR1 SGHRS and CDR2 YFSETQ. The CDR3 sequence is CASSLEGGGYNEQFF. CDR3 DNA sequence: TGCGCCAGCAGCTTGGAGGGGGGAGGCTACAATGAGCAGTTCTTC.

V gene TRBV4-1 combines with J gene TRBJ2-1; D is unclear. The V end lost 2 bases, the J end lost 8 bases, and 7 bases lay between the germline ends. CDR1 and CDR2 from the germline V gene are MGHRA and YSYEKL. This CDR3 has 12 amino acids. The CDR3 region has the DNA TGCGCCAGCAGCCAATCGGCATATGAGCAGTTCTTC. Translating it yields CASSQSAYEQFF.

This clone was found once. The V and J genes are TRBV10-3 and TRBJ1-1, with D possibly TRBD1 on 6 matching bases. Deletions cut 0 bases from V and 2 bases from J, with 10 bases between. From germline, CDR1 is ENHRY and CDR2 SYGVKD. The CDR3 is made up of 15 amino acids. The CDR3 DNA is TGTGCCATCAGTGAGTCCGACAGGAAAAACACTGAAGCTTTCTTT. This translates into CAISESDRKNTEAFF.

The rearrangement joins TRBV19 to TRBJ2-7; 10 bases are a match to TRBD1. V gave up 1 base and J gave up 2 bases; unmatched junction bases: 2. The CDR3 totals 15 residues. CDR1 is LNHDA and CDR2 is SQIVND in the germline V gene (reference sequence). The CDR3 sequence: CASSIAGQGTYEQYF. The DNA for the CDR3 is TGTGCCAGTAGTATAGCGGGACAGGGGACCTACGAGCAGTACTTC.

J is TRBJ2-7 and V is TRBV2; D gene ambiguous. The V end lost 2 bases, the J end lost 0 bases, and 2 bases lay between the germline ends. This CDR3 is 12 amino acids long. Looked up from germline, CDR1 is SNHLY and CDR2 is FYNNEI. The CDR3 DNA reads TGTGCCAGCAGTGAAATCTCCTACGAGCAGTACTTC. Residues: CASSEISYEQYF.

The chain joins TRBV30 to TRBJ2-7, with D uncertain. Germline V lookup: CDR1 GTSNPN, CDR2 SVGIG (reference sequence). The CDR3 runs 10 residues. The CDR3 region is CARTNYEQYF. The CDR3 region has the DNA TGTGCACGGACGAACTACGAGCAGTACTTC.

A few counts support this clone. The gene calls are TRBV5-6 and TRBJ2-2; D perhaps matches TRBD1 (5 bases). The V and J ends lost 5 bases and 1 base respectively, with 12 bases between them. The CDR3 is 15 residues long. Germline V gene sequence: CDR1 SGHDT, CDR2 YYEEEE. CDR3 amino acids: CASRPRTLNTGELFF. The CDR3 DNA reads TGTGCCAGCAGACCGAGGACACTGAACACCGGGGAGCTGTTTTTT.

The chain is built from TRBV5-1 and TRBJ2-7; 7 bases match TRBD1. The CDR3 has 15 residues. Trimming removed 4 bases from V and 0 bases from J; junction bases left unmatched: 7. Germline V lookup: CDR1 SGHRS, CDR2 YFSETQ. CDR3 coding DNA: TGCGCCAGCAGCCGAACAACAGGGGACTCCTACGAGCAGTACTTC. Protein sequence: CASSRTTGDSYEQYF.

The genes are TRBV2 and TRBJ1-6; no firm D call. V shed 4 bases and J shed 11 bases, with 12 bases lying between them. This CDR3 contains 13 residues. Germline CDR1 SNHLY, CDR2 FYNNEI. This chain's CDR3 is CASSVSDQAPLHF. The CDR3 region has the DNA TGTGCCAGCAGTGTGAGCGATCAGGCACCCCTCCACTTT. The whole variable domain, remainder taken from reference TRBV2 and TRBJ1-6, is EPEVTQTPSHQVTQMGQEVILRCVPISNHLYFYWYRQILGQKVEFLVSFYNNEISEKSEIFDDQFSVERPDGSNFTLKIRSTKLEDSAMYFCASSVSDQAPLHFGNGTRLTVT.

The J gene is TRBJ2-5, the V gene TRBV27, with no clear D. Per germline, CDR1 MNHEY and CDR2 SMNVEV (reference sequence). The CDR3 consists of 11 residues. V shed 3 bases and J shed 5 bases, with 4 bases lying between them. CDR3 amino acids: CASSLVETQYF. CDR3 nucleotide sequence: TGTGCCAGCAGTTTGGTCGAGACCCAGTACTTC.

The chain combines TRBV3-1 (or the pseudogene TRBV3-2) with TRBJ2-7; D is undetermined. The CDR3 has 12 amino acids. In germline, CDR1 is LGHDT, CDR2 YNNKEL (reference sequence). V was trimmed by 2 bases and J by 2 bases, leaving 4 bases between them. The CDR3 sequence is CASSQSAYEQYF. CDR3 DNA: TGTGCCAGCAGCCAATCCGCCTACGAGCAGTACTTC.

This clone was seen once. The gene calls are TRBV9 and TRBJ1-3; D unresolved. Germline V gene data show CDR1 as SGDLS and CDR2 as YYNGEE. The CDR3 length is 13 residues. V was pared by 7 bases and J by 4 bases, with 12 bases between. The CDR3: CASRNRAGNTIYF. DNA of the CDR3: TGTGCCAGCCGAAACAGAGCGGGAAACACCATATATTTT.

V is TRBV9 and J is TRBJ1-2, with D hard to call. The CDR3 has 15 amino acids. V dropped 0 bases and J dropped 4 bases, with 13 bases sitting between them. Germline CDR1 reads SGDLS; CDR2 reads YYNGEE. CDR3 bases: TGTGCCAGCAGCGTAGATGGGTTCCCAATCTATGGCTACACCTTC. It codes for CASSVDGFPIYGYTF.

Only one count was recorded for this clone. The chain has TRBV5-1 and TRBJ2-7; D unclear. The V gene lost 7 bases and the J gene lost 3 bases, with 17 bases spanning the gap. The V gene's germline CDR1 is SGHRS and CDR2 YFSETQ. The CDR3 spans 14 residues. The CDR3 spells CASQLSPGYYEQYF. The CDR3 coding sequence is TGCGCCAGCCAACTAAGCCCCGGCTACTACGAGCAGTACTTC. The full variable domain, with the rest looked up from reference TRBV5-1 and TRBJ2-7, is KAGVTQTPRYLIKTRGQQVTLSCSPISGHRSVSWYQQTPGQGLQFLFEYFSETQRNKGNFPGRFSGRQFSNSRSEMNVSTLELGDSALYLCASQLSPGYYEQYFGPGTRLTVT.

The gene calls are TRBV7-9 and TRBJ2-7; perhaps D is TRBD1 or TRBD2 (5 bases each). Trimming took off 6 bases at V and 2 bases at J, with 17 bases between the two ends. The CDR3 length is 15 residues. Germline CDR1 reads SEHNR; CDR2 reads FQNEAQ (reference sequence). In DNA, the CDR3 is TGTGCCAGCAGTTTCGACGGGACCGGAACCTACGAGCAGTACTTC. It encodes CASSFDGTGTYEQYF.

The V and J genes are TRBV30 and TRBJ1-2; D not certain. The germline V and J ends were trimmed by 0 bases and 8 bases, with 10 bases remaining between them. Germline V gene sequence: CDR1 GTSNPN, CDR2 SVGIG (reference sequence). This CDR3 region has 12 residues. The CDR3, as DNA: TGTGCCTGGAGTGTGGGGTCTGGGGGCTACACCTTC. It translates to CAWSVGSGGYTF.

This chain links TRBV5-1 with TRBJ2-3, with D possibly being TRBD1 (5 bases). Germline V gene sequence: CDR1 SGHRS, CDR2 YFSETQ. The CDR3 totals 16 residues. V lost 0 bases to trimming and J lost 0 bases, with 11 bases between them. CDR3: CASSLAATGSTDTQYF. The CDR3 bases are TGCGCCAGCAGCTTGGCCGCTACAGGTAGCACAGATACGCAGTATTTT.

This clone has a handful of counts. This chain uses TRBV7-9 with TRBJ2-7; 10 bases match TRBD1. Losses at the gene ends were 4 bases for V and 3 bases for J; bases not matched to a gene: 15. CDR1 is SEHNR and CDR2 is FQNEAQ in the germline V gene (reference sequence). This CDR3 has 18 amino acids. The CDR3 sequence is CASSSPSSYRDRGYEQYF. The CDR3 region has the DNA TGTGCCAGCAGCTCTCCCTCCTCTTATCGGGACAGGGGCTACGAGCAGTACTTC.

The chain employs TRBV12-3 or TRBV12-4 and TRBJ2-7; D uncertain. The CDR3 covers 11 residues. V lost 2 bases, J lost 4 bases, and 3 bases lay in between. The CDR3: CASSLFYEQYF. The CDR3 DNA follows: TGTGCCAGCAGTTTATTTTACGAGCAGTACTTC.

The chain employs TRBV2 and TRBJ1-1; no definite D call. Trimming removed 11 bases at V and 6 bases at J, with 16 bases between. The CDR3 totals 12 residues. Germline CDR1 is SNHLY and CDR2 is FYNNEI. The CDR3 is CALKRGMAEAFF. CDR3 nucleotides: TGTGCCCTAAAGCGGGGAATGGCTGAAGCTTTCTTT. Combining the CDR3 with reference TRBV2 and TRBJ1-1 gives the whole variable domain EPEVTQTPSHQVTQMGQEVILRCVPISNHLYFYWYRQILGQKVEFLVSFYNNEISEKSEIFDDQFSVERPDGSNFTLKIRSTKLEDSAMYFCALKRGMAEAFFGQGTRLTVV.

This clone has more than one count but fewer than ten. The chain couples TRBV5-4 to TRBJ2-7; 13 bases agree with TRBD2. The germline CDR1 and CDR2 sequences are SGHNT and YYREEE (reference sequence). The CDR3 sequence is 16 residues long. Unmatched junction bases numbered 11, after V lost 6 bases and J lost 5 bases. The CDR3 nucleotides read TGTGCCAGCAACGTTGGACTAGCGGGAGAAGTGAACGAGCAGTACTTC. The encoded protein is CASNVGLAGEVNEQYF.

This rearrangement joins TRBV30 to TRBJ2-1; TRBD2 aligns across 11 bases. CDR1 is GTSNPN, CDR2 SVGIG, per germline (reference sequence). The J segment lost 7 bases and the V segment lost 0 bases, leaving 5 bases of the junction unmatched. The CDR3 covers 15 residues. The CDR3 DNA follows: TGTGCCTGGAGTGTCTTAGCGGGGGGGAGGAATGAGCAGTTCTTC. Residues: CAWSVLAGGRNEQFF. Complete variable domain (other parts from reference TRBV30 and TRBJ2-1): SQTIHQWPATLVQPVGSPLSLECTVEGTSNPNLYWYRQAAGRGLQLLFYSVGIGQISSEVPQNLSASRPQDRQFILSSKKLLLSDSGFYLCAWSVLAGGRNEQFFGPGTRLTVL.

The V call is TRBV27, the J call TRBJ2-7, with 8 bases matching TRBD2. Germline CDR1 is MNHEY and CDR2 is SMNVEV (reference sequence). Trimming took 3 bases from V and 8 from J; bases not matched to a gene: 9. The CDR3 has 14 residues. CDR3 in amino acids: CASSFSGGPTKQYF. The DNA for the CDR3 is TGTGCCAGCAGTTTCAGCGGGGGACCTACGAAGCAGTACTTC.

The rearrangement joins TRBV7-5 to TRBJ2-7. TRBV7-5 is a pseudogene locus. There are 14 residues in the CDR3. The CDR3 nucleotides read TGTGCCAAGTCCCGGGCCTCTGGCTCCTACGAGCAGTACTTC. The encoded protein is CAKSRASGSYEQYF.